This entry describes one T cell receptor beta chain. Its cognate antigen is unknown. This sample stems from a study of cytomegalovirus exposure and HLA in healthy donors. General study points: Sequences of the TCR beta chain were said to predict the HLA-A and HLA-B alleles of most subjects accurately. Later examination showed HLA-associated TCR beta chains had greater clonal expansion than equally common others.

PCR employed 60 Vbeta and 13 Jbeta primers. Profiled with immunoSEQ multiplex PCR; TCRdb holds only in-frame clones, not every one. The profile shows some 150,000 clones, roughly 80% of them singletons. This CDR3 spans 17 amino acids. Germline loops: CDR1 MGHRA, CDR2 YSYEKL. Unmatched junction bases numbered 5, after V lost 3 bases and J lost 1 base. Sequenced: PBMCs. The chain uses TRBV4-1 and TRBJ1-6, with 8 bases aligning to TRBD1. This clonotype was obtained from a woman aged 25-40 years in good health and CMV-seronegative. CDR3 protein: CASSQGQARSYNSPLHF. Written as DNA, the CDR3 is TGCGCCAGCAGCCAGGGACAGGCAAGATCCTATAATTCACCCCTCCACTTT.